A single sample is the source of the 9 T cell receptor beta chains below, sequenced in a study of T cell responses to AZD1222 COVID-19 vaccine. The method was immunoSEQ multiplex PCR; TCRdb's version includes in-frame clones alone and lacks a portion of them. The sample lists 70,000 to 85,000 clones; 80% to 85% were seen once. This specimen consisted of peripheral blood, obtained on day 0 of AZD1222 vaccination. These receptors all stem from an adult in good health.

The rearrangement joins TRBV5-4 to TRBJ1-2; D gene unclear. There are 16 residues in the CDR3. Trimming took off 1 base at V and 2 bases at J, with 15 bases between the two ends. Germline V CDR1 and CDR2: SGHNT, YYREEE (reference sequence). CDR3 sequence reads: CASSLFGLTENYGYTF. The CDR3 DNA follows: TGTGCCAGCAGCTTGTTTGGGCTAACTGAGAACTATGGCTACACCTTC.

The chain is built from TRBV5-1 and TRBJ1-4; the D is unclear. The CDR3 loop spans 15 amino acids. CDR1 is SGHRS and CDR2 is YFSETQ in the germline V gene. V lost 2 bases and J 0 bases, leaving 8 bases between the germline ends. The DNA of the CDR3 is TGCGCCAGCAGCTTACAATATGCAACTAATGAAAAACTGTTTTTT. Amino acid sequence: CASSLQYATNEKLFF.

CDR3 nucleotide sequence: TGTGCCAGTACCTCATGGGAGGGGAGCAGTTCACCCCTCCACTTT. Amino acid sequence: CASTSWEGSSSPLHF. V is TRBV19 and J is TRBJ1-6; possible D gene TRBD1, 5 bases. Between the trimmed V and J ends, which lost 7 bases and 9 bases, there was a span of 19 bases. This CDR3 is built from 15 residues. CDR1 is LNHDA, CDR2 SQIVND, per germline (reference sequence).

On this clone: The DNA is omitted, as the CDR3 cannot be located on it reliably, and the CDR3 follows TCRdb's listing. The chain joins TRBV5-1 to TRBJ1-4. Inclusive of both ends, the CDR3 amounts to 19 amino acids. The germline V gene has CDR1 SGHRS and CDR2 YFSETQ. The CDR3: CASSPRPQRGANFLKNCFF.

V and J are TRBV7-7 and TRBJ2-3, with TRBD2 matching 7 bases. The V and J ends lost 1 base and 6 bases, in that order; junction bases with no gene match: 7. CDR1 is SSHAT and CDR2 is FNYEAQ in the germline V gene (reference sequence). The CDR3 is made up of 15 amino acids. The CDR3 loop reads CASSLGERDGDTQYF. The CDR3 nucleotides are TGTGCCAGCAGCTTAGGAGAGCGGGATGGGGATACGCAGTATTTT.

The chain combines TRBV19 with TRBJ1-5, with a weak D call TRBD1 (6 bases). In germline, CDR1 is LNHDA, CDR2 SQIVND (reference sequence). The CDR3 extends over 14 amino acids. The V end lost 8 bases, the J end lost 4 bases, and 15 bases lay between the germline ends. The CDR3 sequence is CASSKTGENQPQHF. CDR3 bases: TGTGCCAGTTCAAAGACAGGAGAGAATCAGCCCCAGCATTTT. Together with reference TRBV19 and TRBJ1-5, the CDR3 gives the full variable domain: DGGITQSPKYLFRKEGQNVTLSCEQNLNHDAMYWYRQDPGQGLRLIYYSQIVNDFQKGDIAEGYSVSREKKESFPLTVTSAQKNPTAFYLCASSKTGENQPQHFGDGTRLSIL.

This clone was seen only once. The chain uses TRBV9 and TRBJ1-6; D is unclear. The germline V gene has CDR1 SGDLS and CDR2 YYNGEE. V was trimmed by 4 bases and J by 1 base, leaving 3 bases between them. The CDR3 is 13 residues long. The CDR3 loop is CASSTSYNSPLHF. CDR3 DNA: TGTGCCAGCAGCACTTCCTATAATTCACCCCTCCACTTT. Filled out from reference TRBV9 and TRBJ1-6, the complete variable domain reads DSGVTQTPKHLITATGQRVTLRCSPRSGDLSVYWYQQSLDQGLQFLIQYYNGEERAKGNILERFSAQQFPDLHSELNLSSLELGDSALYFCASSTSYNSPLHFGNGTRLTVT.

J is TRBJ2-1 and V is TRBV4-1; D may be TRBD1 (5 bases). Germline V gene sequence: CDR1 MGHRA, CDR2 YSYEKL. There are 17 residues in the CDR3. The V end was cut by 6 bases, the J end by 5 bases, with 23 bases between. In DNA, the CDR3 is TGCGCCAGCAGTCTAAGCCCCCGGACACCGGGTGACAATGAGCAGTTCTTC. Protein product: CASSLSPRTPGDNEQFF.

V gene TRBV12-1 combines with J gene TRBJ2-1; the D call in the table, TRBD2, was not verified against the DNA. TRBV12-1 is noted as a pseudogene. The CDR3 consists of 12 residues. The CDR3 is CASSFIPNEQFF. DNA for the CDR3: TGTGCCAGCAGCTTTATCCCGAATGAGCAGTTCTTC.